The present T cell receptor beta chain was sequenced within a study of blood T cell repertoires in COVID-19. This clone was recorded a few times. Other DNA sequences within the sample encode an identical CDR3. Source study methods: The assay estimated nucleated cells by amplifying reference gene primers. Sequencing was performed with immunoSEQ multiplex PCR; in TCRdb, only in-frame clones are kept and a portion is missing. V and J calls and clone size are copied from that table; D and trimming were computed from the DNA. The repertoire holds tens of thousands of clones, with more than 80% as singletons. Material for sequencing was PBMCs or T cells enriched from blood (not recorded which). The source is a woman aged 40 to 49 with acute COVID-19.

CDR3 residues: CAGTTSGSYNEQFF. CDR3 DNA sequence: TGTGCCGGAACGACTAGCGGTTCCTACAATGAGCAGTTCTTC. The chain uses TRBV6-5 and TRBJ2-1, with 9 positions matching TRBD2. Trimming at V came to 11 bases and at J to 1 base, leaving 6 bases not matched to a gene. The CDR3 runs to 14 residues. Germline assignment: CDR1 MNHEY and CDR2 SVGAGI.